This T cell receptor beta chain stems from a study of immune heterogeneity within non-small cell lung tumors. Template was bulk tumor genomic DNA, roughly 600 ng per sample. Several far-apart biopsies were taken per primary tumor during surgery. Newly diagnosed with untreated non-small cell lung cancer, the patients underwent curative surgery. Multiplex PCR employing 32 V and 13 J primers generated amplicons of the TCR beta CDR3. TCRdb re-called the multiplex PCR reads through MiXCR, storing one row per CDR3 protein. Of roughly 15,000 distinct CDR3 sequences in the sample, 25% to 35% were seen once. As for this clonotype: A much larger clone is a single base away; this may be a read error.

Germline V gene data show CDR1 as SNHLY and CDR2 as FYNNEI. The CDR3 sequence is 16 residues long. The receptor was derived from a middle-aged man with non-small cell lung cancer. V gene TRBV2 combines with J gene TRBJ2-2, with D perhaps given as TRBD1 or TRBD2 (5 bases each). The sequenced sample consisted of lung tumor tissue. CDR3 in amino acids: CVSWAEGTGNTGELFF. For the CDR3, the DNA is TGTGTCAGCTGGGCTGAAGGGACGGGGAACACCGGGGAGCTGTTTTTT.